The 3 T cell receptor beta chains given below trace back to one sample, sequenced in a study of blood T cell repertoires in COVID-19. Using immunoSEQ multiplex PCR, the repertoire was profiled, and TCRdb retains in-frame clones only, with some absent. Of 200,000 to 300,000 clones listed, approximately 84% are singletons. The sequenced material came from peripheral blood. The receptors originated from a man aged 50-59 years with acute or convalescent COVID-19.

This sequence joins TRBV2 and TRBJ1-5; TRBD1 is a possible D gene (6 bases). The CDR3 extends over 13 amino acids. CDR1 SNHLY and CDR2 FYNNEI come from the germline V gene. V lost 4 bases and J 4 bases, leaving 8 bases between the germline ends. The chain's CDR3 is CASSVTGNQPQHF. The CDR3 nucleotides are TGTGCCAGCAGTGTCACAGGGAATCAGCCCCAGCATTTT.

CDR3 bases: TGTGCCAGCAGCTTGGGAGGGACAGGGTTCACTGAAGCTTTCTTT. This translates into CASSLGGTGFTEAFF. The J gene is TRBJ1-1, the V gene TRBV5-4; 9 nucleotides agree with TRBD1. This CDR3 has 15 amino acids. V gave up 0 bases and J gave up 4 bases; unmatched junction bases: 4. CDR1 SGHNT and CDR2 YYREEE come from the germline V gene (reference sequence). Combining the CDR3 with reference TRBV5-4 and TRBJ1-1 gives the whole variable domain ETGVTQSPTHLIKTRGQQVTLRCSSQSGHNTVSWYQQALGQGPQFIFQYYREEENGRGNFPPRFSGLQFPNYSSELNVNALELDDSALYLCASSLGGTGFTEAFFGQGTRLTVV.

The chain uses TRBV15 and TRBJ2-2; a weak D match, TRBD2 (7 bases). The V and J ends lost 3 bases and 0 bases respectively, with 20 bases between them. Germline CDR1 LNHNV, CDR2 YYDKDF (reference sequence). The CDR3 extends over 19 amino acids. DNA for the CDR3: TGTGCCACCAGCAGCCAGGGGACTACCGGGGACTCGAACACCGGGGAGCTGTTTTTT. As protein: CATSSQGTTGDSNTGELFF.